These 25 T cell receptor beta chains were sequenced from one sample in a study of B cell selection in AIRE deficiency. Generated by immunoSEQ multiplex PCR, the TCRdb table keeps only in-frame clones and is missing some. The sample carries about 22,000 clones, 92% recorded once. The regulatory T cell sort gate was CD4+CD25hiCD127low/negative. Specimen: CD4+CD25+ Tregs sorted from PBMCs. These receptors were obtained from a human donor in good health.

The sample holds one count of this clone. The gene calls are TRBV6-1 and TRBJ2-7, with TRBD2 as a possible D gene (5 bases). Germline V gene data show CDR1 as MNHNS and CDR2 as SASEGT. The V gene lost 5 bases and the J gene lost 2 bases, with 7 bases spanning the gap. This CDR3 spans 12 amino acids. The CDR3 is CASSTRPYEQYF. The CDR3 DNA reads as TGTGCCAGCAGTACTAGACCCTACGAGCAGTACTTC.

The chain is built from TRBV4-2 and TRBJ2-7, with unresolved D. The CDR3 length is 13 residues. In germline, CDR1 is LGHNA, CDR2 YNFKEQ. V gave up 0 bases and J gave up 6 bases, with 9 bases separating them. CDR3 loop: CASSQDSSREQYF. The CDR3 nucleotides are TGTGCCAGCAGCCAAGATTCCAGTCGCGAGCAGTACTTC.

The chain employs TRBV5-8 and TRBJ2-1; 13 nucleotides match TRBD2. Trimming took 4 bases from V and 9 from J; bases not matched to a gene: 7. The CDR3 spans 15 residues. The V gene's germline CDR1 is SGHTS and CDR2 YDEGEE. The CDR3 protein is CASSTRTSGGSEQFF. CDR3 coding DNA: TGTGCCAGCAGCACGCGGACTAGCGGGGGTTCTGAGCAGTTCTTC.

The chain couples TRBV5-1 to TRBJ1-2, with a tentative D call TRBD1 (5 bases). Trimming took off 0 bases at V and 7 bases at J, with 16 bases between the two ends. CDR1 is SGHRS, CDR2 YFSETQ, per germline. The CDR3 loop spans 15 amino acids. The CDR3 nucleotides are TGCGCCAGCAGCTTGGGGGGACTCCAAATCGGTGGCTACACCTTC. Encoded protein: CASSLGGLQIGGYTF. The whole variable domain, remainder taken from reference TRBV5-1 and TRBJ1-2, is KAGVTQTPRYLIKTRGQQVTLSCSPISGHRSVSWYQQTPGQGLQFLFEYFSETQRNKGNFPGRFSGRQFSNSRSEMNVSTLELGDSALYLCASSLGGLQIGGYTFGSGTRLTVV.

The chain recombines TRBV2 with TRBJ2-4; either TRBD1 or TRBD2 may fit D (5 bases each). The germline gives CDR1 SNHLY, CDR2 FYNNEI. CDR3 length: 15 amino acids. Between the trimmed V and J ends, which lost 7 bases and 3 bases, there was a span of 16 bases. CDR3 loop: CASNVGSGGKNIQYF. CDR3 coding DNA: TGTGCCAGCAATGTAGGGAGTGGGGGCAAAAACATTCAGTACTTC.

This clone appeared once. The rearrangement joins TRBV9 to TRBJ2-5; no firm D call. CDR1 SGDLS and CDR2 YYNGEE come from the germline V gene. V was clipped by 1 base and J by 7 bases, with 11 bases between them. This CDR3 is built from 13 residues. The CDR3 reads CASSVTPPGTQYF. The CDR3 DNA follows: TGTGCCAGCAGCGTAACACCCCCCGGGACCCAGTACTTC.

V and J are TRBV7-9 and TRBJ2-2; D unresolved. CDR1 and CDR2 (germline): SEHNR, FQNEAQ (reference sequence). Deletions cut 11 bases from V and 3 bases from J, with 7 bases between. The CDR3 is made up of 11 amino acids. In DNA form, the CDR3 reads TGTGCCGGTAGGGACACCGGGGAGCTGTTTTTT. Amino acid sequence: CAGRDTGELFF. Full variable domain (remainder filled in from reference TRBV7-9 and TRBJ2-2): DTGVSQNPRHKITKRGQNVTFRCDPISEHNRLYWYRQTLGQGPEFLTYFQNEAQLEKSRLLSDRFSAERPKGSFSTLEIQRTEQGDSAMYLCAGRDTGELFFGEGSRLTVL.

J is TRBJ2-7 and V is TRBV28; possibly TRBD1 for D (6 bases). Trimming shortened V by 6 bases and J by 2 bases, and 20 bases separated the two germline ends. This CDR3 is built from 16 residues. Germline values: CDR1 MDHEN, CDR2 SYDVKM. DNA of the CDR3: TGTGCCAGCAGCCTCTTAACAGGGAAAAGAGCCTACGAGCAGTACTTC. It translates to CASSLLTGKRAYEQYF. The whole variable domain, filled in from reference TRBV28 and TRBJ2-7, reads DVKVTQSSRYLVKRTGEKVFLECVQDMDHENMFWYRQDPGLGLRLIYFSYDVKMKEKGDIPEGYSVSREKKERFSLILESASTNQTSMYLCASSLLTGKRAYEQYFGPGTRLTVT.

This clone showed up just a few times. This rearrangement joins TRBV30 to TRBJ1-4; TRBD1 aligns across 7 bases. This CDR3 is 15 amino acids long. Trimming at V came to 4 bases and at J to 4 bases, leaving 9 bases not matched to a gene. Looked up from germline, CDR1 is GTSNPN and CDR2 is SVGIG (reference sequence). The CDR3: CAWNPKGAGNEKLFF. As DNA, the CDR3 is TGTGCCTGGAACCCAAAGGGGGCGGGTAATGAAAAACTGTTTTTT.

The V and J genes are TRBV5-1 and TRBJ2-7, with 11 bases fitting TRBD2. V shed 4 bases, J shed 7 bases, and the junction held 10 bases outside the gene matches. This CDR3 spans 15 amino acids. CDR1 and CDR2 (germline): SGHRS, YFSETQ. CDR3 loop: CASSPIAGGPGEQYF. The CDR3 region has the DNA TGCGCCAGCAGCCCCATAGCGGGAGGGCCGGGTGAGCAGTACTTC.

The chain links TRBV7-8 to TRBJ2-7, with TRBD1 as a possible D gene (6 bases). Germline CDR1 and CDR2: SGHVS and FQNEAQ. The V end was cut by 4 bases, the J end by 6 bases, with 25 bases between. This CDR3 region has 17 residues. Written as DNA, the CDR3 is TGTGCCAGCAGCTCCCGGGACATCCCGAGGAAAGGTCTCGAGCAGTACTTC. Translation gives CASSSRDIPRKGLEQYF.

The chain links TRBV9 to TRBJ2-2; D ambiguous. Trimming took 3 bases from V and 0 from J, leaving 12 bases between them. The CDR3 runs 16 residues. The germline gives CDR1 SGDLS, CDR2 YYNGEE. The CDR3 protein is CASSDGRFANTGELFF. The CDR3 DNA reads as TGTGCCAGCAGCGACGGCCGGTTCGCGAACACCGGGGAGCTGTTTTTT.

This clone was counted a few times. The chain joins TRBV6-5 to TRBJ1-1, with D tentatively TRBD1 (5 bases). V lost 5 bases and J 5 bases, leaving 15 bases between the germline ends. The CDR3 is made up of 14 amino acids. The germline V gene has CDR1 MNHEY and CDR2 SVGAGI. The CDR3 is CASSESGGKTEAFF. Written as DNA, the CDR3 is TGTGCCAGCAGTGAATCGGGGGGAAAGACTGAAGCTTTCTTT.

J is TRBJ1-2 and V is TRBV5-5, with D perhaps TRBD1 (6 bases). V lost 0 bases and J lost 4, with 13 bases in between. The length of the CDR3 is 15 residues. Germline values: CDR1 SGHKS, CDR2 YYEKEE (reference sequence). The CDR3 DNA is TGTGCCAGCAGCTTGGGGCAGGGGACACTCTATGGCTACACCTTC. Protein product: CASSLGQGTLYGYTF.

V usage is TRBV19 and J usage is TRBJ2-7, with D perhaps matching TRBD2 (6 bases). The germline CDR1 and CDR2 sequences are LNHDA and SQIVND (reference sequence). V shed 4 bases and J shed 1 base, with 14 bases lying between them. This CDR3 has 15 amino acids. CDR3 protein: CASSTRLGGSYEQYF. The CDR3 DNA is TGTGCCAGTAGTACTAGACTAGGAGGATCCTACGAGCAGTACTTC.

V usage is TRBV20-1 and J usage is TRBJ2-1; D gene unclear. The CDR3 is 10 residues long. V lost 2 bases and J 7 bases, leaving 3 bases between the germline ends. The germline V gene has CDR1 DFQATT and CDR2 SNEGSKA (reference sequence). CDR3 region: CSARLNEQFF. For the CDR3, the DNA is TGCAGTGCTAGATTAAATGAGCAGTTCTTC.

This chain uses TRBV6-1 with TRBJ1-1, with 7 nucleotides matching TRBD1. Germline V gives CDR1 MNHNS, CDR2 SASEGT. CDR3 length: 16 amino acids. After removal of 4 bases from V and 9 bases from J, the junction contained 17 bases not matched to a gene. This CDR3 reads CASSVLSTGAFIKAFF. The CDR3 DNA sequence: TGTGCCAGCAGTGTTCTAAGTACAGGGGCATTCATCAAAGCTTTCTTT.

The chain has TRBV10-3 and TRBJ1-1; D is possibly TRBD1 (5 bases). The CDR3 extends over 11 amino acids. Germline CDR1 reads ENHRY; CDR2 reads SYGVKD. V shed 6 bases and J shed 8 bases, with 10 bases lying between them. The CDR3 here is CAIRGPGEAFF. The DNA of the CDR3 is TGTGCCATCAGGGGACCCGGCGAAGCTTTCTTT.

V is TRBV9 and J is TRBJ2-5; D is unresolved. V shed 4 bases and J shed 0 bases, with 7 bases lying between them. The CDR3 runs 13 residues. Germline CDR1 is SGDLS and CDR2 is YYNGEE. The CDR3 loop reads CASSPGNQETQYF. The CDR3 bases are TGTGCCAGCAGCCCAGGTAACCAAGAGACCCAGTACTTC.

The gene calls are TRBV7-9 and TRBJ1-1; the D is unclear. V was clipped by 4 bases and J by 1 base, with 22 bases between them. This CDR3 contains 18 residues. Per the germline V gene, CDR1 is SEHNR and CDR2 is FQNEAQ (reference sequence). This CDR3 is CASSSYIGREKPNTEAFF. Here the CDR3 DNA reads TGTGCCAGCAGCTCTTATATAGGGAGGGAGAAACCGAACACTGAAGCTTTCTTT.

The chain recombines TRBV18 with TRBJ2-3; D uncertain. The V gene's germline CDR1 is KGHSH and CDR2 LQKENI. The CDR3 runs to 13 residues. Trimming pared 6 bases from V and 5 bases from J, leaving 12 bases between. The CDR3: CASSPRPRDTQYF. The CDR3, as DNA: TGTGCCAGCTCGCCTCGACCGCGAGATACGCAGTATTTT.

This chain connects TRBV19 to TRBJ1-2; the D gene is possibly TRBD1 (5 bases). The V gene lost 2 bases and the J gene lost 6 bases, with 10 bases spanning the gap. Germline V gene sequence: CDR1 LNHDA, CDR2 SQIVND (reference sequence). CDR3 length equals 13 residues. The CDR3 bases are TGTGCCAGTAGTATAAACGCAGGGAATGGCTACACCTTC. This sequence encodes CASSINAGNGYTF.

The chain uses TRBV6-5 and TRBJ1-5; D is unclear. Germline-derived CDR1 and CDR2 are MNHEY and SVGAGI. The V and J ends lost 8 bases and 10 bases respectively, with 9 bases between them. The CDR3 sequence is 10 residues long. The CDR3 spells CASGRRPQHF. The CDR3 DNA sequence: TGTGCCAGCGGAAGGAGACCCCAGCATTTT.

The rearrangement links TRBV11-3 to TRBJ1-2; D remains unclear. The CDR3 extends over 14 amino acids. V lost 0 bases and J 5 bases, leaving 10 bases between the germline ends. Germline V gene lookup returns CDR1 SGHNT and CDR2 YENEEA. The CDR3 sequence: CASSLDSTLYGYTF. DNA for the CDR3: TGTGCCAGCAGCTTAGACAGCACACTTTATGGCTACACCTTC.

V and J are TRBV28 and TRBJ1-2; D uncertain. V lost 5 bases, J lost 7 bases, and 8 bases lay in between. The CDR3 covers 11 residues. Germline CDR1 reads MDHEN; CDR2 reads SYDVKM. The chain's CDR3 is CASSGVGGYTF. The CDR3 DNA reads as TGTGCCAGCAGTGGGGTTGGTGGCTACACCTTC.